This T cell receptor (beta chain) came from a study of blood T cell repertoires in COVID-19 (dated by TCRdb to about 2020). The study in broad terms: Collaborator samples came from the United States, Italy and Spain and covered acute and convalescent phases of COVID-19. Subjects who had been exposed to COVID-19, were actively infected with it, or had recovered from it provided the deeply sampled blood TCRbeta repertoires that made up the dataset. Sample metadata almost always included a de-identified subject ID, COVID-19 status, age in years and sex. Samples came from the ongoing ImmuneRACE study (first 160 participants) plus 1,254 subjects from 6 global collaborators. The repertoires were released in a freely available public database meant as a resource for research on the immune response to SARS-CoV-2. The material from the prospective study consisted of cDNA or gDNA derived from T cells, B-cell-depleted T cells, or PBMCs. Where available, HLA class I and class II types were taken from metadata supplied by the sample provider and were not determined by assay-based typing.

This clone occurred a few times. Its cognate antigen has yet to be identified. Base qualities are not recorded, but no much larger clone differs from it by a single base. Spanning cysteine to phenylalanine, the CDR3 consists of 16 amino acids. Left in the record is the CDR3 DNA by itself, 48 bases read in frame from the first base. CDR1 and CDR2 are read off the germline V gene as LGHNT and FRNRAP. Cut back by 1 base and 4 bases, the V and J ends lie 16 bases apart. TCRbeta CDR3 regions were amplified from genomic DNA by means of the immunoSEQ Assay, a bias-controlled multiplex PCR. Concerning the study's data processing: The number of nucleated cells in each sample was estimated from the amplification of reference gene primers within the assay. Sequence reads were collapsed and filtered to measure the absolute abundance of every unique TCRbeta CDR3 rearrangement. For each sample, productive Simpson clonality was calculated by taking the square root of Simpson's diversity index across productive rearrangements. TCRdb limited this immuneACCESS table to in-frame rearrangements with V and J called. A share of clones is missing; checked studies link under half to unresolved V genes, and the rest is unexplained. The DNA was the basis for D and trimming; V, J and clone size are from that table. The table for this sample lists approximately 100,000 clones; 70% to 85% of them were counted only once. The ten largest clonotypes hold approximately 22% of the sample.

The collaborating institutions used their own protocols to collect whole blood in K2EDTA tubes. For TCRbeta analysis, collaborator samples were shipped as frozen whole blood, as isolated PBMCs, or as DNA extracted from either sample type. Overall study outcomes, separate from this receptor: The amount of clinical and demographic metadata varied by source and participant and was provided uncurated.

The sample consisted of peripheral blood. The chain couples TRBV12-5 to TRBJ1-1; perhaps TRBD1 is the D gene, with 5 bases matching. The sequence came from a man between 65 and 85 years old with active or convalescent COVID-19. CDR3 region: CASGLDAGRGFTEAFF. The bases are TGTGCTAGTGGTTTGGACGCAGGGCGGGGGTTCACTGAAGCTTTCTTT.